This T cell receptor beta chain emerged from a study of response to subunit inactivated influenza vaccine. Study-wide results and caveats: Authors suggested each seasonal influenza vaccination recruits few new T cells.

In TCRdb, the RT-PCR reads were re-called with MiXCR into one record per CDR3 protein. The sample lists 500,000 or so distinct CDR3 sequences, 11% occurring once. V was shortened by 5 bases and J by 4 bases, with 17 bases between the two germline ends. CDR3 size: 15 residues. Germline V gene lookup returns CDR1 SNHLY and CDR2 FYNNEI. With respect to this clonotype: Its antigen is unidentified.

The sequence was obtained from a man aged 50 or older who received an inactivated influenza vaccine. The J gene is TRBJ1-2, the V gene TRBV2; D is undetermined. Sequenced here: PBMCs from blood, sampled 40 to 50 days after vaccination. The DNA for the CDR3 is TGTGCCAGCAGTCTTGACCCCGGGTCTGGCTATGGCTACACCTTC. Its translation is CASSLDPGSGYGYTF. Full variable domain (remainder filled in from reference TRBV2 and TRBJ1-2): EPEVTQTPSHQVTQMGQEVILRCVPISNHLYFYWYRQILGQKVEFLVSFYNNEISEKSEIFDDQFSVERPDGSNFTLKIRSTKLEDSAMYFCASSLDPGSGYGYTFGSGTRLTVV.